This passage covers 20 T cell receptor beta chains from one sample sequenced in a study of cytomegalovirus exposure and HLA in healthy donors. Primers included in the PCR were 60 Vbeta and 13 Jbeta primers. Data came from immunoSEQ multiplex PCR; TCRdb stores just in-frame clones and leaves some out. Of 65,000 to 80,000 clones in the sample, approximately 81% were seen once. Sample: PBMCs. Every receptor here comes from a woman aged 35 to 49 in good health and CMV-seropositive.

This clone turned up a few times. The chain couples TRBV19 to TRBJ1-5; D gene ambiguous. V lost 2 bases and J 2 bases, leaving 4 bases between the germline ends. Germline V gene lookup returns CDR1 LNHDA and CDR2 SQIVND (reference sequence). CDR3 size: 13 residues. The CDR3, as DNA: TGTGCCAGTAGTATAATCGGCAATCAGCCCCAGCATTTT. Translation gives CASSIIGNQPQHF.

This chain uses TRBV6-5 with TRBJ2-1, with D perhaps TRBD2 (6 bases). The CDR3 consists of 15 residues. V lost 0 bases, J lost 0 bases, and 6 bases lay in between. Germline CDR1 reads MNHEY; CDR2 reads SVGAGI. The DNA of the CDR3 is TGTGCCAGCAGTTACTCTAGCGGCTCCTACAATGAGCAGTTCTTC. This translates into CASSYSSGSYNEQFF.

J is TRBJ1-1 and V is TRBV7-9, with D possibly being TRBD1 (5 bases). The CDR3 length is 13 residues. V lost 2 bases, J lost 3 bases, and 7 bases lay in between. The V gene's germline CDR1 is SEHNR and CDR2 FQNEAQ (reference sequence). The CDR3: CASSLRGDTEAFF. For the CDR3, the DNA is TGTGCCAGCAGCTTAAGGGGTGACACTGAAGCTTTCTTT.

As for this clone: In the same sample, other DNA sequences code for this CDR3. The genes are TRBV28 and TRBJ1-1, with TRBD1 matching over 7 bases. The CDR3 is 14 residues long. Germline loops: CDR1 MDHEN, CDR2 SYDVKM. Unmatched junction bases numbered 5, after V lost 6 bases and J lost 1 base. CDR3 residues: CASRIGGENTEAFF. The CDR3 DNA is TGTGCCAGCAGGATAGGGGGCGAGAACACTGAAGCTTTCTTT.

V usage is TRBV28 and J usage is TRBJ1-5; D is unclear. The germline gives CDR1 MDHEN, CDR2 SYDVKM. The V and J ends lost 2 bases and 4 bases respectively, with 15 bases between them. CDR3 length equals 16 residues. The chain's CDR3 is CASSLLAGSINQPQHF. The CDR3 bases are TGTGCCAGCAGTTTACTTGCGGGATCCATAAATCAGCCCCAGCATTTT.

In this sample, this clone turned up once. The chain has TRBV5-1 and TRBJ1-6; D perhaps matches TRBD1 (5 bases). CDR1 is SGHRS, CDR2 YFSETQ, per germline. The CDR3 sequence is 15 residues long. V lost 4 bases and J 7 bases, leaving 15 bases between the germline ends. The CDR3 loop reads CASSAEGGDNSPLHF. Written as DNA, the CDR3 is TGCGCCAGCAGCGCCGAGGGAGGGGACAATTCACCCCTCCACTTT.

The chain has TRBV19 and TRBJ2-1; TRBD1 aligns across 8 bases. CDR1 is LNHDA, CDR2 SQIVND, per germline (reference sequence). V shed 6 bases, J shed 7 bases, and the junction held 8 bases outside the gene matches. The CDR3 has 14 residues. CDR3 in DNA: TGTGCCAGTAGAGAGCAGGGGGCTGGAAATGAGCAGTTCTTC. Protein: CASREQGAGNEQFF.

This chain links TRBV29-1 with TRBJ1-2, with TRBD1 matching over 9 bases. There are 16 residues in the CDR3. J lost 3 bases, V lost 6 bases, and 14 bases had no gene match. The germline CDR1 and CDR2 sequences are SQVTM and ANQGSEA. Written as DNA, the CDR3 is TGCAGCGTAAAATCCAGGGGGGACAGGGATCACTATGGCTACACCTTC. Amino acid sequence: CSVKSRGDRDHYGYTF.

The chain employs TRBV7-8 and TRBJ2-5; D not certain. CDR1 is SGHVS, CDR2 FQNEAQ, per germline. CDR3 length: 11 residues. The germline V and J ends were trimmed by 6 bases and 5 bases, with 7 bases remaining between them. CDR3 DNA sequence: TGTGCCAGCAGATATGGCGAGACCCAGTACTTC. Its translation: CASRYGETQYF.

The chain carries TRBV30 and TRBJ2-5; 10 bases line up with TRBD2. This CDR3 region has 13 residues. Trimming cost V 0 bases and J 5 bases; bases outside gene matches: 0. Germline V gives CDR1 GTSNPN, CDR2 SVGIG (reference sequence). In DNA, the CDR3 is TGTGCCTGGAGTGTACTAGCGGGGGAGACCCAGTACTTC. This gives the protein CAWSVLAGETQYF.

Note on this clone: One junction end disagrees with the germline gene, perhaps due to a read error. The chain recombines TRBV6-6 with TRBJ1-4; 8 nucleotides match TRBD1. CDR1 and CDR2 (germline): MNHNY, SVGAGI (reference sequence). The CDR3 extends over 12 amino acids. In DNA, the CDR3 is TGTGCCAGCAGTTACTCACGGACAGGGCTAGTATTT. Amino acids: CASSYSRTGLVF.

V gene TRBV7-9 combines with J gene TRBJ2-1; D remains unclear. From germline, CDR1 is SEHNR and CDR2 FQNEAQ (reference sequence). The V end was cut by 2 bases, the J end by 9 bases, with 5 bases between. The CDR3 covers 11 residues. CDR3 sequence reads: CASSLLLEQFF. CDR3 nucleotide sequence: TGTGCCAGCAGCTTATTACTTGAGCAGTTCTTC.

This chain joins TRBV21-1 and TRBJ2-3; the DNA was not compared with TRBD1, the D call given in the table. TRBV21-1 is a pseudogene locus. This CDR3 has 16 residues. The CDR3 sequence: CASSRPPGQYTDTQYF. The DNA of the CDR3 is TGTGCCAGCAGCAGGCCCCCGGGACAATACACAGATACGCAGTATTTT.

This clone was observed a single time. The chain recombines TRBV7-9 with TRBJ2-1; 11 nucleotides line up with TRBD2. Germline V gives CDR1 SEHNR, CDR2 FQNEAQ (reference sequence). The CDR3 has 12 amino acids. J gave up 10 bases and V 6 bases, and 2 bases lay outside the gene matches. CDR3 sequence: CASRTSGEEQFF. The CDR3 DNA reads TGTGCCAGCAGGACTAGCGGGGAGGAGCAGTTCTTC.

This clone has only a few counts. The identical CDR3 is also encoded by other nucleotide sequences in the sample. This chain links TRBV19 with TRBJ1-2, with a weak D call TRBD1 (6 bases). The CDR3 loop spans 13 amino acids. V was cut by 5 bases and J by 6 bases, with 13 bases left in between. Germline V gives CDR1 LNHDA, CDR2 SQIVND (reference sequence). The CDR3 bases are TGTGCCAGTAGTGCCACCCAGGGGAATGGCTACACCTTC. Translation gives CASSATQGNGYTF.

The genes are TRBV6-5 and TRBJ1-1; TRBD1 might be the D (6 bases). V lost 6 bases, J lost 1 base, and 6 bases lay in between. Germline lookup yields CDR1 MNHEY and CDR2 SVGAGI. The CDR3 spans 12 residues. The CDR3 reads CASRQGNTEAFF. In DNA form, the CDR3 reads TGTGCCAGCAGACAGGGGAACACTGAAGCTTTCTTT.

The rearrangement links TRBV9 to TRBJ2-3, with 10 bases aligning to TRBD1. With 6 bases clipped from V and 3 bases from J, the junction kept 10 bases outside the gene matches. CDR3 length: 16 residues. The germline V gene has CDR1 SGDLS and CDR2 YYNGEE. The CDR3 loop reads CASNRDRGSLTDTQYF. Here the CDR3 DNA reads TGTGCCAGCAACCGGGACAGGGGTAGCTTAACAGATACGCAGTATTTT. Based on the CDR3 plus reference TRBV9 and TRBJ2-3, the full variable domain is DSGVTQTPKHLITATGQRVTLRCSPRSGDLSVYWYQQSLDQGLQFLIQYYNGEERAKGNILERFSAQQFPDLHSELNLSSLELGDSALYFCASNRDRGSLTDTQYFGPGTRLTVL.

The chain carries TRBV5-1 and TRBJ2-3, with a possible D match to TRBD2 (6 bases). The germline V and J ends were trimmed by 4 bases and 3 bases, with 15 bases remaining between them. The length of the CDR3 is 15 residues. Germline V gene sequence: CDR1 SGHRS, CDR2 YFSETQ. CDR3 region: CASSPGFGGTDTQYF. DNA of the CDR3: TGCGCCAGCAGCCCGGGTTTCGGGGGTACAGATACGCAGTATTTT. The entire variable domain, with the rest obtained from reference TRBV5-1 and TRBJ2-3, is as follows: KAGVTQTPRYLIKTRGQQVTLSCSPISGHRSVSWYQQTPGQGLQFLFEYFSETQRNKGNFPGRFSGRQFSNSRSEMNVSTLELGDSALYLCASSPGFGGTDTQYFGPGTRLTVL.

This clone has only a few counts. The V call is TRBV7-3, the J call TRBJ2-7, with a possible D match to TRBD2 (6 bases). Looked up from germline, CDR1 is SGHTA and CDR2 is FQGTGA. V was cut by 2 bases and J by 4 bases, with 9 bases left in between. CDR3 length equals 13 residues. CDR3 sequence reads: CASSLGGLYEQYF. CDR3 coding DNA: TGTGCCAGCAGCTTAGGGGGGTTGTACGAGCAGTACTTC.

The rearrangement links TRBV28 to TRBJ2-4; 9 nucleotides align to TRBD1. Losses at the gene ends were 7 bases for V and 0 bases for J; bases not matched to a gene: 16. Germline CDR1 reads MDHEN; CDR2 reads SYDVKM. This CDR3 has 19 residues. This CDR3 reads CASTHDRGSWSLAKNIQYF. The CDR3 coding sequence is TGTGCCAGCACTCACGACAGGGGGTCTTGGAGTCTAGCCAAAAACATTCAGTACTTC.